This TCR beta chain came from a study of blood T cells in healthy people across ages. Study findings and constraints: No conclusive comparison of naive versus antigen-experienced cells was possible with unsorted PBMCs.

With regard to this clonotype: The antigen is unknown. This may come from a read error, since a much larger clone is one base off.

Total RNA extraction produced at least 5.5 micrograms (per sample) for the study. Germline lookup yields CDR1 MGHDK and CDR2 SYGVNS. CDR3 size: 16 residues. Alongside a J-beta primer mix, a sample-barcoded 5' primer served in a second PCR lasting roughly 7 to 11 cycles. A tag from a template-switch adaptor with 12 random nucleotides marked each cDNA molecule. Each CDR3 protein is one row after TCRdb ran MiXCR on the 5' RACE reads. The table lists 1.5 million to 2 million distinct CDR3 sequences, 30% to 40% of them singletons. Input material: blood. The sequence derives from a woman aged 30 to 39 in good health. The genes are TRBV25-1 and TRBJ2-5; D gene ambiguous. TRBJ2-7 explains the end of the DNA better; the J call may be wrong. DNA of the CDR3: TGTGCCAGCGGTGACCCTGGTAGTGGCATACATTACGAGCAGTACTTC. The encoded protein is CASGDPGSGIHYEQYF.